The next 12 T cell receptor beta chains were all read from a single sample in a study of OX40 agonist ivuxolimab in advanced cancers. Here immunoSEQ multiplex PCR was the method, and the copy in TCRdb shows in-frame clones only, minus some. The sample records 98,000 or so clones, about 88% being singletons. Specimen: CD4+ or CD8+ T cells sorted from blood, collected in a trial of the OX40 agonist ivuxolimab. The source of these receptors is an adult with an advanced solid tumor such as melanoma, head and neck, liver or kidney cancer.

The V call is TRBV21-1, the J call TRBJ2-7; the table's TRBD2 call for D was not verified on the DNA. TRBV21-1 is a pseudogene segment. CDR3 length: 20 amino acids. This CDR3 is CASSLIPGLAGRGGTYEQYF. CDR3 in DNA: TGTGCCAGCAGCCTGATACCGGGACTAGCGGGAAGGGGTGGAACCTACGAGCAGTACTTC.

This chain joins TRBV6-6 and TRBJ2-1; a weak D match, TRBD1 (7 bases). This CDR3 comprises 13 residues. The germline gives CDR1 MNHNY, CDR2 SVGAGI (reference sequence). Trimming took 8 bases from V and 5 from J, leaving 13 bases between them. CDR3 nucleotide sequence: TGTGCCAGCGGGGGGACAGTCAACAATGAGCAGTTCTTC. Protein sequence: CASGGTVNNEQFF.

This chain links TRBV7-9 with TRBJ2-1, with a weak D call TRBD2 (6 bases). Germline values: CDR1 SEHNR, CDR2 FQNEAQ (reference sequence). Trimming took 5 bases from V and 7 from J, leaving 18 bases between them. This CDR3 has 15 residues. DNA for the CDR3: TGTGCCAGCAGCCGCGTGGGGACTCTGAGGAATGAGCAGTTCTTC. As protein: CASSRVGTLRNEQFF.

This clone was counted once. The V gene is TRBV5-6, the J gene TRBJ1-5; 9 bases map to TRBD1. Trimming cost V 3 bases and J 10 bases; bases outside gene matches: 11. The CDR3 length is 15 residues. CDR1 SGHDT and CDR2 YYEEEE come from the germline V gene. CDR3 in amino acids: CASSWGQGTPGPQHF. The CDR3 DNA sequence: TGTGCCAGCAGCTGGGGACAGGGTACCCCCGGTCCCCAGCATTTT.

In DNA, the CDR3 is TGTGCCAGCAGTCTCGGACGAAATGAGCAGTTCTTC. Its translation is CASSLGRNEQFF. V gene TRBV6-6 combines with J gene TRBJ2-1; unclear D gene. V was cut by 5 bases and J by 7 bases, with 9 bases left in between. The length of the CDR3 is 12 residues. Germline CDR1 and CDR2: MNHNY and SVGAGI (reference sequence).

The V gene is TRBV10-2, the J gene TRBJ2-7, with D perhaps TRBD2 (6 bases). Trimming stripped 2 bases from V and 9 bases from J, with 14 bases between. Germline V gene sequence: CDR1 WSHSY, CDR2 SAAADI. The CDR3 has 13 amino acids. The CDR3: CASSETSPGGQYF. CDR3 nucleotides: TGCGCCAGCAGTGAGACCTCCCCCGGGGGGCAGTACTTC.

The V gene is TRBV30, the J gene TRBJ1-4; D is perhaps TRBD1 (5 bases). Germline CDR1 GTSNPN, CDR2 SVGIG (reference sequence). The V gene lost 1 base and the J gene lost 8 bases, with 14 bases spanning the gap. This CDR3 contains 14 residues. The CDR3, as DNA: TGTGCCTGGAGTGCGGGGGGAGTAGGAGAAAAACTGTTTTTT. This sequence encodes CAWSAGGVGEKLFF. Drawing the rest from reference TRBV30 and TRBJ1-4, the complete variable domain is SQTIHQWPATLVQPVGSPLSLECTVEGTSNPNLYWYRQAAGRGLQLLFYSVGIGQISSEVPQNLSASRPQDRQFILSSKKLLLSDSGFYLCAWSAGGVGEKLFFGSGTQLSVL.

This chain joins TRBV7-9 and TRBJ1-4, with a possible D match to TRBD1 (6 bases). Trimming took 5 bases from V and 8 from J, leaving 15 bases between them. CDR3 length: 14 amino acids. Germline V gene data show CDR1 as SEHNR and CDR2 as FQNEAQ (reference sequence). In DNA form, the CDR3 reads TGTGCCAGCAGCCCCGCGAGGGGGGGGGAAAAACTGTTTTTT. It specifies CASSPARGGEKLFF.

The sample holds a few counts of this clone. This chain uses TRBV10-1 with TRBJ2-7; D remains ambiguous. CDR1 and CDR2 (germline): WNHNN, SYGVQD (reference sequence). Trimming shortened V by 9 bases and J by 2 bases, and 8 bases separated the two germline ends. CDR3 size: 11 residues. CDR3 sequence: CARSLPYEQYF. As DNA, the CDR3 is TGCGCCAGATCCCTTCCCTACGAGCAGTACTTC.

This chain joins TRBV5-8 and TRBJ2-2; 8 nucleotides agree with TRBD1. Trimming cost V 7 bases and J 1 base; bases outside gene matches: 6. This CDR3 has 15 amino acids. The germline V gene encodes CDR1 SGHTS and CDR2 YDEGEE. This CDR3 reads CASLWTGRNTGELFF. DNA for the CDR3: TGTGCCAGCTTATGGACAGGGAGGAACACCGGGGAGCTGTTTTTT. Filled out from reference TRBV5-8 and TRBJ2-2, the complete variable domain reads EAGVTQSPTHLIKTRGQQATLRCSPISGHTSVYWYQQALGLGLQFLLWYDEGEERNRGNFPPRFSGRQFPNYSSELNVNALELEDSALYLCASLWTGRNTGELFFGEGSRLTVL.

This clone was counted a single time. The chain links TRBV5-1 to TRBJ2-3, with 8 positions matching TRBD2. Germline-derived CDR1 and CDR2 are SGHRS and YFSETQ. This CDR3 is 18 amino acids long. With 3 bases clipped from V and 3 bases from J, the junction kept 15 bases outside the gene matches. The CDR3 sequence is CASSSARTKRERTDTQYF. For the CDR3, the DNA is TGCGCCAGCAGCTCAGCCCGGACGAAGCGGGAGAGGACAGATACGCAGTATTTT.

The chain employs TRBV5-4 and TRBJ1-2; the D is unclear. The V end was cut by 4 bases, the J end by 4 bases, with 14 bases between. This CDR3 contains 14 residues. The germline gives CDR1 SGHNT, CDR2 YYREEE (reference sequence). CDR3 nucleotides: TGTGCCAGCAGCCCCGACCGACAAGGCTATGGCTACACCTTC. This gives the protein CASSPDRQGYGYTF.